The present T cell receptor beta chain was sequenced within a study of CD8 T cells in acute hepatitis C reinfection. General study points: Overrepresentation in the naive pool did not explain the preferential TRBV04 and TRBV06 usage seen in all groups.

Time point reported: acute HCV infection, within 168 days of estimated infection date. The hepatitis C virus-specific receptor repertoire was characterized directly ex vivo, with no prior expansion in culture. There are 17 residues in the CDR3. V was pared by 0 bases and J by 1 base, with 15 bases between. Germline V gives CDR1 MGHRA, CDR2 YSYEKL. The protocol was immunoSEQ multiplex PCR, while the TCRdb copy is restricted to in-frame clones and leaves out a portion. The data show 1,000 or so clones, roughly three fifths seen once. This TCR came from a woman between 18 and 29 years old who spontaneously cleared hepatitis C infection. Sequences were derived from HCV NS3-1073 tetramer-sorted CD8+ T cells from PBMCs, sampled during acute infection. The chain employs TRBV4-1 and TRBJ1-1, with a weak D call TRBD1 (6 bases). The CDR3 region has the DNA TGCGCCAGCAGCCAAGATGGGGGGGGCAGACCGAACACTGAAGCTTTCTTT. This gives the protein CASSQDGGGRPNTEAFF.